These T cell receptor beta chains were read from a single sample in a study of shared clonotypes between healthy human individuals. Assay used: immunoSEQ multiplex PCR; TCRdb lists only in-frame clones, some missing. The sample has around 1.4 million clones; 97% to 99% are singletons. Sequences were obtained from naive CD4+ T cells sorted from blood. The source of these receptors is a man younger than 40 in good health. Both conserved end residues are part of each CDR3. A D gene is named only where the DNA matches it firmly.

J gene: TRBJ2-6
D gene: -
CDR3 length: 16
V gene: TRBV5-1
CDR3 protein: CASSLSTSSGANVLTF

J gene: TRBJ2-7
D gene: -
CDR3 length: 12
V gene: TRBV7-8
CDR3 protein: CASSLRLGEQYF

J gene: TRBJ2-7
D gene: TRBD1
CDR3 length: 14
V gene: TRBV15
CDR3 protein: CATSFRTGAGEQYF

J gene: TRBJ2-5
D gene: TRBD1
CDR3 length: 17
V gene: TRBV11-2
CDR3 protein: CASSTLWDRLRQETQYF

J gene: TRBJ1-1
D gene: -
CDR3 length: 14
V gene: TRBV2
CDR3 protein: CASSDRRGGTEAFF

J gene: TRBJ2-4
D gene: TRBD1
CDR3 length: 19
V gene: TRBV7-6
CDR3 protein: CASSLHSGQGTTAKNIQYF

J gene: TRBJ2-2
D gene: -
CDR3 length: 15
V gene: TRBV15
CDR3 protein: CATSATLTNTGELFF

J gene: TRBJ2-5
D gene: -
CDR3 length: 11
V gene: TRBV20-1
CDR3 protein: CSARDRETQYF

J gene: TRBJ2-1
D gene: TRBD2
CDR3 length: 15
V gene: TRBV7-2
CDR3 protein: CASSRLAGGSDEQFF

J gene: TRBJ2-1
D gene: -
CDR3 length: 14
V gene: TRBV15
CDR3 protein: CATSRVLGDNEQFF

J gene: TRBJ2-5
D gene: -
CDR3 length: 13
V gene: TRBV18
CDR3 protein: CASKPGRDETQYF

J gene: TRBJ2-7
D gene: -
CDR3 length: 14
V gene: TRBV19
CDR3 protein: CASSMGASFYERYF

J gene: TRBJ2-1
D gene: -
CDR3 length: 13
V gene: TRBV9
CDR3 protein: CASSVEEGSEQFF

J gene: TRBJ1-5
D gene: -
CDR3 length: 14
V gene: TRBV6-1
CDR3 protein: CASSENRGDQPQHF

J gene: TRBJ2-1
D gene: TRBD1
CDR3 length: 15
V gene: TRBV7-2
CDR3 protein: CASSPRDRRLNEQFF

J gene: TRBJ2-6
D gene: -
CDR3 length: 14
V gene: TRBV7-3
CDR3 protein: CASSRLGGANVLTF

J gene: TRBJ1-5
D gene: -
CDR3 length: 20
V gene: TRBV7-3
CDR3 protein: CASSPLGRLKGAHSNQPQHF

J gene: TRBJ1-5
D gene: TRBD1
CDR3 length: 13
V gene: TRBV6-1
CDR3 protein: CASQGAGNQPQHF

J gene: TRBJ1-2
D gene: -
CDR3 length: 14
V gene: TRBV29-1
CDR3 protein: CSVGGLTAPSGYTF

J gene: TRBJ2-7
D gene: TRBD1
CDR3 length: 15
V gene: TRBV28
CDR3 protein: CASSSGTGVTYEQYF

J gene: TRBJ2-5
D gene: TRBD1
CDR3 length: 14
V gene: TRBV7-7
CDR3 protein: CASSAAGGSGTQYF

J gene: TRBJ2-1
D gene: TRBD2
CDR3 length: 16
V gene: TRBV7-8
CDR3 protein: CASSQELAGAHNEQFF

J gene: TRBJ2-3
D gene: TRBD2
CDR3 length: 15
V gene: TRBV6-1
CDR3 protein: CASSRTIAGLDTQYF

J gene: TRBJ2-1
D gene: TRBD2
CDR3 length: 20
V gene: TRBV28
CDR3 protein: CASSLIKSYEGLAGYNEQFF

J gene: TRBJ2-7
D gene: -
CDR3 length: 12
V gene: TRBV6-6
CDR3 protein: CASSPQSYEQYF

J gene: TRBJ2-1
D gene: TRBD2
CDR3 length: 16
V gene: TRBV18
CDR3 protein: CASSHRSSGSMNEQFF

J gene: TRBJ2-2
D gene: -
CDR3 length: 12
V gene: TRBV27
CDR3 protein: CASRPGAGELFF

J gene: TRBJ2-6
D gene: -
CDR3 length: 19
V gene: TRBV7-2
CDR3 protein: CASSLAPGRLGSGANVLTF

J gene: TRBJ2-1
D gene: TRBD2
CDR3 length: 13
V gene: TRBV28
CDR3 protein: CASSSGLAGGPFF

J gene: TRBJ1-2
D gene: -
CDR3 length: 14
V gene: TRBV5-1
CDR3 protein: CASSLGDGNYGYTF

J gene: TRBJ1-1
D gene: -
CDR3 length: 13
V gene: TRBV7-2
CDR3 protein: CASIGRLNTEAFF

J gene: TRBJ1-1
D gene: -
CDR3 length: 14
V gene: TRBV6-5
CDR3 protein: CASSYSTGISEAFF

J gene: TRBJ2-3
D gene: TRBD2
CDR3 length: 16
V gene: TRBV7-2
CDR3 protein: CASSPRRGRSTDTQYF

J gene: TRBJ2-1
D gene: -
CDR3 length: 14
V gene: TRBV27
CDR3 protein: CASSPTLGRDEQFF

J gene: TRBJ1-4
D gene: TRBD1
CDR3 length: 15
V gene: TRBV4-1
CDR3 protein: CASSQLGQTNEKLFF

J gene: TRBJ2-7
D gene: TRBD1
CDR3 length: 14
V gene: TRBV19
CDR3 protein: CASSKQGAFYEQYF

J gene: TRBJ2-5
D gene: -
CDR3 length: 12
V gene: TRBV6-5
CDR3 protein: CASSYRGETQYF

J gene: TRBJ1-1
D gene: -
CDR3 length: 9
V gene: TRBV27
CDR3 protein: CASTGEAFF

J gene: TRBJ2-1
D gene: -
CDR3 length: 12
V gene: TRBV28
CDR3 protein: CASSPSGFFQFF

J gene: TRBJ2-5
D gene: -
CDR3 length: 16
V gene: TRBV30
CDR3 protein: CAWSVGRRGQKETQYF

J gene: TRBJ2-3
D gene: TRBD2
CDR3 length: 12
V gene: TRBV15
CDR3 protein: CATSRDSGAQYF

J gene: TRBJ2-7
D gene: -
CDR3 length: 12
V gene: TRBV6-5
CDR3 protein: CASRSTSYEQYF

J gene: TRBJ2-5
D gene: TRBD1
CDR3 length: 14
V gene: TRBV7-3
CDR3 protein: CASSVGTGQETQYF

J gene: TRBJ2-1
D gene: -
CDR3 length: 15
V gene: TRBV4-3
CDR3 protein: CASSQAPDLYSEQFF

J gene: TRBJ2-7
D gene: TRBD2
CDR3 length: 16
V gene: TRBV5-1
CDR3 protein: CASSSYTGTSSSEQYF

J gene: TRBJ2-5
D gene: -
CDR3 length: 14
V gene: TRBV5-1
CDR3 protein: CASSLRLALETQYF

J gene: TRBJ2-7
D gene: -
CDR3 length: 12
V gene: TRBV28
CDR3 protein: CASRPSSYEQYF

J gene: TRBJ2-7
D gene: TRBD2
CDR3 length: 19
V gene: TRBV18
CDR3 protein: CASSPAGTSLRSLRYEQYF

J gene: TRBJ2-1
D gene: -
CDR3 length: 14
V gene: TRBV4-1
CDR3 protein: CASSQVSPYNEQFF

J gene: TRBJ2-7
D gene: TRBD2
CDR3 length: 17
V gene: TRBV5-1
CDR3 protein: CASSLAVLAGGPYEQYF

J gene: TRBJ2-1
D gene: TRBD1
CDR3 length: 16
V gene: TRBV25-1
CDR3 protein: CASSETRTGGYNEQFF

J gene: TRBJ1-4
D gene: TRBD1
CDR3 length: 15
V gene: TRBV25-1
CDR3 protein: CASSKGRRGPEKLFF

J gene: TRBJ2-1
D gene: -
CDR3 length: 15
V gene: TRBV9
CDR3 protein: CASSVAGDSYNEQFF

J gene: TRBJ2-5
D gene: -
CDR3 length: 15
V gene: TRBV6-4
CDR3 protein: CASSEEAEGRETQYF

J gene: TRBJ2-2
D gene: -
CDR3 length: 15
V gene: TRBV5-4
CDR3 protein: CASSRTGLNTGELFF